This T cell receptor beta chain appears in the sequencing data of a study of blood T cell repertoires in COVID-19 (dated by TCRdb to between 2020 and 2021). Regarding the complete study: The collaborator samples originated in the United States, Italy and Spain and spanned the acute and convalescent phases of COVID-19. The samples were drawn from two sources: the first 160 participants of the ongoing ImmuneRACE study, and 1,000 to 1,500 subjects contributed by 6 global collaborators. The prospective study material was composed of cDNA or gDNA derived from T cells, B-cell-depleted T cells, or PBMCs. The dataset comprised deeply sampled blood TCRbeta repertoires from subjects exposed to, actively infected with, or recovered from COVID-19. A de-identified subject ID, COVID-19 status, age in years and sex were almost always included in the sample metadata. A freely available public database, intended as a resource for researchers studying the immune response to SARS-CoV-2, is where the repertoires were released. Where HLA class I and class II types were available, the types were taken from metadata supplied by the sample provider, not from assay-based typing.

The immunoSEQ Assay, a bias-controlled multiplex PCR, was used to amplify TCRbeta CDR3 regions from genomic DNA. On the study's bioinformatics: The number of nucleated cells in each sample was estimated by amplification of reference gene primers within the assay. Sequence reads were collapsed and filtered to measure the absolute abundance of every unique TCRbeta CDR3 rearrangement. For each sample, productive Simpson clonality was calculated as the square root of Simpson's diversity index over productive rearrangements. TCRdb mirrors the immuneACCESS table, restricted to in-frame sequences. Some clones are absent from its copies; in checked studies, under half trace to an unresolved V gene, and the reason for the others is unknown. V and J calls and clone size are those listed in that table; D and trimming were worked out from the DNA. The sample table holds under 250,000 clones, of which roughly 88% were seen once. The ten largest clones represent about 12% of the sample.

Overall results and qualifications from the work: Clinical and demographic metadata were provided uncurated, with the amount varying by source and participant.

About this clone itself: The clone's antigen remains unknown. No much larger clone is present one base from it, and per-base qualities are unavailable.

Whole blood was collected in K2EDTA tubes by collaborating institutions according to the institutions' own protocols. For TCRbeta analysis, collaborators shipped samples in one of three forms: frozen whole blood, isolated PBMCs, or DNA extracted from either of those sample types. The sequenced material came from peripheral blood. This TCR was sampled from an elderly man with acute or convalescent COVID-19.

The CDR3 corresponds to CASSLAGDGNTQYF. The bases are TGTGCCAGCAGCTTAGCGGGGGACGGAAATACGCAGTATTTT. The rearrangement combines TRBV11-2 with TRBJ2-3; the D gene is possibly TRBD2, with 6 bases matching. V is pared back by 1 base and J by 7 bases, with 12 bases lying between the germline termini. From the cysteine up to the phenylalanine, the CDR3 has a length of 14 residues. Only the CDR3 region is kept as DNA, spanning 42 bases read in frame from base 1. CDR1 and CDR2, per the germline V gene, are SGHAT and FQNNGV. The full variable domain, completed from the reference TRBV11-2 and TRBJ2-3 proteins outside the CDR3, reads EAGVAQSPRYKIIEKRQSVAFWCNPISGHATLYWYQQILGQGPKLLIQFQNNGVVDDSQLPKDRFSAERLKGVDSTLKIQPAKLEDSAVYLCASSLAGDGNTQYFGPGTRLTVL.